This entry is about one T cell receptor (beta chain). In the study's own analysis: Reference gene primer amplification gave nucleated cell count estimates. Clones were read by immunoSEQ multiplex PCR, and TCRdb kept only the in-frame ones, dropping some. V, J and clone size are taken as reported in that table, and D and trimming were inferred from the DNA itself. The sample records 350,000 to 450,000 clones, about 88% being singletons. This specimen belongs to a study of blood T cell repertoires in COVID-19. The J segment lost 0 bases and the V segment lost 3 bases, leaving 0 bases of the junction unmatched. The length of the CDR3 is 14 residues. Germline CDR1 reads MRHNA; CDR2 reads SNTAGT. The Seattle site enrolled patients during active infection and followed them longitudinally.

Sequenced sample: peripheral blood. The chain joins TRBV6-4 to TRBJ2-3, with 7 bases that match TRBD1. The sequence was collected from a woman aged 55 to 70 with COVID-19, enrolled during active disease. As DNA, the CDR3 is TGTGCCAGCAGTGAGGACAGGAGCACAGATACGCAGTATTTT. Translated: CASSEDRSTDTQYF.